This TCR beta chain was captured by sequencing in a study of T cells after yellow fever vaccination. Study results and limitations: Overall, a small share of clonotypes was seen in both CD4 and CD8 compartments. Detected again after the booster were most primary-vaccination clones, at 96% CD4 and 80% to 90% CD8. The secondary response peaked faster, at day 5 versus 15, but was weaker.

5'RACE template switching generated TCR cDNA, adding a universal primer site and UMIs. Via MiXCR, TCRdb re-called the 5' RACE reads, giving one row per CDR3 protein. The sample holds some 560,000 distinct CDR3 sequences, 15% to 20% seen once. This clonotype was recorded a few times. What it binds is unknown. The V gene's germline CDR1 is SGHNT and CDR2 YYREEE (reference sequence). Trimming removed 4 bases at V and 4 bases at J, with 17 bases between. CDR3 size: 16 residues. The chain uses TRBV5-4 and TRBJ2-2; TRBD2 is a possible D gene (5 bases). The source is a man aged 30 to 39 who received the YFV17D yellow fever vaccine. The specimen comprised PBMCs, sampled 15 days after the yellow fever booster vaccination. CDR3 region: CASSHPLRAGTGELFF. The DNA of the CDR3 is TGTGCCAGCAGCCACCCCCTAAGGGCGGGCACCGGGGAGCTGTTTTTT.